The rows below give T cell receptor beta chains drawn from one sample of a study of blood T cells in healthy people across ages. Via MiXCR, TCRdb re-called the 5' RACE reads, giving one row per CDR3 protein. There are about 570,000 distinct CDR3 sequences in the sample; approximately 25% occur only once, and approximately 17% lies in the top ten. The specimen sequenced was blood. These receptors were collected from a woman in her 70s in good health. Both conserved end residues are part of each CDR3. The D gene is left open where the match is weak. A clone size is listed for some rows: how often the clone was seen (once, few, many), or a class if it is expanded.

>TRBV12-3/TRBV12-4|NA|TRBD1|TRBJ2-7
CASSDRQGGYEQYF
TGTGCCAGCAGTGACAGACAGGGGGGATACGAGCAGTACTTC
>TRBV7-3|NA|TRBD2|TRBJ2-7
CASSLTRGDEQYF
TGTGCCAGCAGCTTAACCCGGGGGGACGAGCAGTACTTC
>TRBV6-5|NA|NA|TRBJ2-1
CASSYSTGNEQFF
TGTGCCAGCAGTTACTCTACGGGGAATGAGCAGTTCTTC
>TRBV10-3|few|TRBD1|TRBJ2-2
CAIQGDTGELFF
TGTGCCATACAGGGGGACACCGGGGAGCTGTTTTTT
>TRBV4-2|many|NA|TRBJ2-5
CASSQGLGETQYF
TGTGCCAGCAGCCAAGGTCTAGGCGAGACCCAGTACTTC
>TRBV12-3/TRBV12-4|NA|NA|TRBJ2-7
CASSFTSTGAVEQYF
TGTGCCAGCAGTTTCACCTCCACGGGGGCGGTCGAGCAGTACTTC
>TRBV5-1|few|NA|TRBJ2-2
CASSVMRDTGELFF
TGCGCCAGCAGCGTCATGAGGGACACCGGGGAGCTGTTTTTT
>TRBV5-1|NA|TRBD2|TRBJ2-7
CASSQGTSGFSYEQYF
TGCGCCAGCAGTCAAGGGACTAGCGGTTTCTCCTACGAGCAGTACTTC
>TRBV5-1|NA|TRBD1|TRBJ1-2
CASSPTGGSHYGYTF
TGCGCCAGCAGCCCTACAGGGGGAAGTCACTATGGCTACACCTTC
>TRBV15|few|NA|TRBJ2-1
CATSRVGRLYNEQFF
TGTGCCACCAGCAGAGTTGGGCGGTTATACAATGAGCAGTTCTTC
>TRBV5-1|NA|TRBD1|TRBJ2-3
CASSFDRVTADTRYF
TGCGCCAGCAGCTTCGACAGGGTAACCGCAGATACGCGGTATTTT
>TRBV20-1|NA|TRBD1|TRBJ2-6
CSARRDRYSGANVLTF
TGCAGTGCTAGAAGGGACAGATACTCTGGGGCCAACGTCCTGACTTTC
>TRBV5-6|NA|NA|TRBJ1-2
CASSRDEGSQVYGYTF
TGTGCCAGCAGTAGAGACGAAGGCAGTCAAGTCTATGGCTACACCTTC
>TRBV5-4|few|NA|TRBJ2-3
CASSLIGETASTDTQYF
TGTGCCAGCAGCTTGATTGGGGAGACAGCTAGCACAGATACGCAGTATTTT
>TRBV5-5|NA|NA|TRBJ2-7
CASSFFPGGTYEQYF
TGTGCCAGCAGCTTCTTTCCCGGCGGGACCTACGAGCAGTACTTC
>TRBV7-2|NA|NA|TRBJ2-7
CASSTGASGFSYEQYF
TGTGCCAGCAGCACAGGGGCTAGCGGTTTCTCCTACGAGCAGTACTTC
>TRBV12-3/TRBV12-4|few|TRBD1|TRBJ1-2
CASSFGDRGRGYGYTF
TGTGCCAGCAGTTTCGGTGACAGGGGGCGGGGGTATGGCTACACCTTC
>TRBV3-1|NA|NA|TRBJ1-3
CASSQGVTRTSGNTIYF
TGTGCCAGCAGCCAGGGGGTCACCCGGACCTCTGGAAACACCATATATTTT
>TRBV11-2|NA|NA|TRBJ2-4
CASAHSGAGAKNIQYF
TGTGCCAGCGCTCACTCTGGGGCGGGAGCCAAAAACATTCAGTACTTC
>TRBV6-6|NA|NA|TRBJ2-5
CASTKTSEETQYF
TGTGCCAGCACAAAAACTAGTGAAGAGACCCAGTACTTC
>TRBV12-3/TRBV12-4|NA|TRBD1|TRBJ2-1
CASRGQWGNEQFF
TGTGCCAGCAGGGGACAGTGGGGGAATGAGCAGTTCTTC
>TRBV11-3|NA|NA|TRBJ2-4
CASSPSIFGDIQYF
TGTGCCAGCAGCCCCAGTATCTTCGGCGACATTCAGTACTTC
>TRBV7-2|once|TRBD1|TRBJ2-2
CASSSPGQGSTGELFF
TGTGCCAGCAGCTCACCGGGACAGGGATCCACCGGGGAGCTGTTTTTT
>TRBV7-8|NA|NA|TRBJ1-3
CASSPRDPQNSGNTIYF
TGTGCCAGCAGCCCCCGGGACCCCCAAAACTCTGGAAACACCATATATTTT
>TRBV20-1|NA|TRBD2|TRBJ2-7
CSARRASGGYEQYF
TGCAGTGCTAGGAGGGCTAGCGGGGGGTACGAGCAGTACTTC
>TRBV5-6|NA|NA|TRBJ2-5
CASSLFPQETQYF
TGTGCCAGCAGCTTGTTCCCCCAAGAGACCCAGTACTTC